Listed below are T cell receptor beta chains from one sample, sequenced in a study of T cells expressing NK-cell markers. TCRdb reanalyzed the 5' RACE reads, giving one entry per CDR3 protein sequence and no DNA. Its clone listing holds 500,000 to 700,000 distinct CDR3 sequences. The sample taken for sequencing was blood T cells: a sorted CD56 or NKG2C T cell subset, CD4+ or CD8+ T cells, or bulk PBMC T cells (not recorded which). Source of these receptors: a man aged 18-30 years in good health. Both conserved end residues are part of each CDR3. The order of the fields is V gene, J gene, CDR3 protein.

TRBV12-3/TRBV12-4	TRBJ2-2	CASILGGIWAGELFF
TRBV7-9	TRBJ1-1	CASFLGQAILNTEAFF
TRBV29-1	TRBJ2-1	CSVEGEGPFNEQFF
TRBV3-1	TRBJ2-1	CASSRAGPSAQFF
TRBV20-1	TRBJ1-3	CSARAPGSSGNTIYF
TRBV12-3/TRBV12-4	TRBJ2-1	CASSWGTSGNEQFF
TRBV4-2	TRBJ2-3	CASSQTDTQYF
TRBV7-2	TRBJ2-3	CASSLSGKPTDTQYF
TRBV18	TRBJ2-2	CASSPFRGKPGELFF
TRBV6-6	TRBJ1-1	CASRPRSTEAFF
TRBV27	TRBJ2-1	CASRGAPYNEQFF
TRBV20-1	TRBJ2-1	CSPASGNEQFF
TRBV10-3	TRBJ2-1	CAISAGTSGYNEQFF
TRBV25-1	TRBJ2-7	CASRAQGSYEQYF
TRBV11-2	TRBJ2-1	CASSLGANYNEQFF
TRBV9	TRBJ2-3	CASSASSTSLDTQYF
TRBV5-6	TRBJ2-5	CASSLDGTQETQYF
TRBV14	TRBJ1-4	CASSHGLGKLFF
TRBV11-2	TRBJ2-6	CASSAPEGSQISGANVLTF
TRBV20-1	TRBJ2-5	CSAIPTSGRAETQYF
TRBV20-1	TRBJ2-1	CSAPRLASSYNEQFF
TRBV4-1	TRBJ2-3	CASSTQSTDTQYF
TRBV5-5	TRBJ2-6	CASSFKAGANVLTF
TRBV20-1	TRBJ2-4	CSARPRDRGRFIAKNIQYF
TRBV11-2	TRBJ2-2	CASSLYGGTGELFF
TRBV4-1	TRBJ2-3	CASSQDPLRGGTDTQYF
TRBV5-5	TRBJ2-1	CASSSGGVGREKDNEQFF
TRBV10-3	TRBJ2-4	CAATGQGENIQYF
TRBV7-9	TRBJ2-3	CASSLRGGAADTQYF
TRBV20-1	TRBJ1-3	CSASNASPLSGNTIYF
TRBV7-2	TRBJ2-5	CASSLYGRGRETQYF
TRBV15	TRBJ2-1	CATSREGGISGNEQFF
TRBV7-9	TRBJ1-1	CASNRGNTEAFF